This paragraph reports one T cell receptor (beta chain). The sample comes from a study of blood T cell repertoires in COVID-19. Germline CDR1 reads KGHSH; CDR2 reads LQKENI. This CDR3 spans 14 amino acids. Trimming cost V 1 base and J 6 bases; bases outside gene matches: 3. Profiling relied on immunoSEQ multiplex PCR, and the TCRdb table lists in-frame clones only, not all of them. The data hold roughly 46,000 clones, with less than 90% observed a single time. The sequenced material came from peripheral blood. The chain has TRBV18 and TRBJ1-5, with 7 positions matching TRBD1. The clonotype originates from a man aged 60-69 years with active COVID-19. CDR3 residues: CASSPQGASQPQHF. The CDR3 DNA reads TGTGCCAGCTCACCACAGGGGGCCAGTCAGCCCCAGCATTTT. Drawing the rest from reference TRBV18 and TRBJ1-5, the complete variable domain is NAGVMQNPRHLVRRRGQEARLRCSPMKGHSHVYWYRQLPEEGLKFMVYLQKENIIDESGMPKERFSAEFPKEGPSILRIQQVVRGDSAAYFCASSPQGASQPQHFGDGTRLSIL.